Each of the 8 T cell receptor beta chains below was sequenced from the same sample in a study of CD8+ T cells in alopecia areata. RNA was isolated and reverse transcribed to cDNA, the sequencing template. Sequencing used immunoSEQ multiplex PCR; TCRdb keeps in-frame clones, though not all of them. The data hold roughly 200,000 clones, with 63% observed a single time. The sequencing here drew on CD4+ T cells sorted from blood, taken at week 0. The receptors derive from a human donor with alopecia areata.

This sequence joins TRBV30 and TRBJ1-5; D remains ambiguous. Trimming pared 0 bases from V and 3 bases from J, leaving 9 bases between. The V gene's germline CDR1 is GTSNPN and CDR2 SVGIG (reference sequence). The CDR3 is made up of 14 amino acids. The CDR3 nucleotides are TGTGCCTGGAGTGTATCGACATACAATCAGCCCCAGCATTTT. It specifies CAWSVSTYNQPQHF.

The chain is built from TRBV5-1 and TRBJ1-1, with no clear D. The germline V gene encodes CDR1 SGHRS and CDR2 YFSETQ. V gave up 0 bases and J gave up 2 bases, with 11 bases separating them. This CDR3 is 15 amino acids long. The CDR3 region is CASSLGIVDNTEAFF. The CDR3 DNA reads as TGCGCCAGCAGCTTGGGAATAGTTGATAACACTGAAGCTTTCTTT.

The V call is TRBV29-1, the J call TRBJ1-4; 10 bases fit TRBD1. Germline values: CDR1 SQVTM, CDR2 ANQGSEA. The CDR3 length is 14 residues. The V and J ends lost 4 bases and 8 bases, in that order; junction bases with no gene match: 7. CDR3 nucleotides: TGCAGCGTTGGCCGGGACAGGGGTGCAGAAAAACTGTTTTTT. The encoded protein is CSVGRDRGAEKLFF.

V is TRBV29-1 and J is TRBJ2-2; 7 bases line up with TRBD2. This CDR3 contains 15 residues. Germline assignment: CDR1 SQVTM and CDR2 ANQGSEA. V dropped 5 bases and J dropped 3; count of bases not matched to a gene: 9. As DNA, the CDR3 is TGCAGCGTTACCTCTAGCGGAGGAGACACCGGGGAGCTGTTTTTT. The encoded protein is CSVTSSGGDTGELFF.

Worth noting for this clone: Other nucleotide sequences in the sample specify the same CDR3. The rearrangement links TRBV29-1 to TRBJ1-1; no definite D call. Germline lookup yields CDR1 SQVTM and CDR2 ANQGSEA. Trimming pared 0 bases from V and 8 bases from J, leaving 13 bases between. This CDR3 is built from 13 residues. The chain's CDR3 is CSVEDLGGIEAFF. In DNA, the CDR3 is TGCAGCGTTGAAGATCTGGGAGGAATAGAAGCTTTCTTT.

As for this clone: Other DNA sequences in this specimen translate into the identical CDR3. The genes are TRBV29-1 and TRBJ1-2; D is unresolved. The CDR3 spans 11 residues. The germline V gene encodes CDR1 SQVTM and CDR2 ANQGSEA. Trimming stripped 6 bases from V and 2 bases from J, with 7 bases between. Here the CDR3 DNA reads TGCAGCGTAGGCGGGAACTATGGCTACACCTTC. Its protein is CSVGGNYGYTF. The variable domain in full, completed from reference TRBV29-1 and TRBJ1-2, reads SAVISQKPSRDICQRGTSLTIQCQVDSQVTMMFWYRQQPGQSLTLIATANQGSEATYESGFVIDKFPISRPNLTFSTLTVSNMSPEDSSIYLCSVGGNYGYTFGSGTRLTVV.

The chain links TRBV5-1 to TRBJ2-7; D remains ambiguous. This CDR3 is 14 amino acids long. The germline CDR1 and CDR2 sequences are SGHRS and YFSETQ. The V and J ends lost 4 bases and 6 bases respectively, with 17 bases between them. This CDR3 reads CASSPPDDLGEQYF. The DNA for the CDR3 is TGCGCCAGCAGCCCCCCTGACGACCTCGGCGAGCAGTACTTC.

Here the CDR3 DNA reads TGTGCCAGCAGCCCAGGGACTGAGGACACTGAAGCTTTCTTT. It encodes CASSPGTEDTEAFF. V is TRBV11-2 and J is TRBJ1-1; possible D gene TRBD1, 5 bases. The V end was cut by 5 bases, the J end by 3 bases, with 13 bases between. This CDR3 is 14 amino acids long. Germline V gives CDR1 SGHAT, CDR2 FQNNGV.